This entry features one TCR beta chain sequence. V lost 0 bases to trimming and J lost 0 bases, with 4 bases between them. Per the germline V gene, CDR1 is LGHDT and CDR2 is YNNKEL (reference sequence). This CDR3 comprises 14 residues. The data were obtained in a study of blood T cell repertoires in COVID-19. Across the whole study: The origin of the acute and convalescent COVID-19 samples was the United States, Italy and Spain. Nucleic acid was either cDNA or gDNA, and it came from T cells, B-cell-depleted T cells, or PBMCs.

Authors' methods: Reference gene primer amplification in the assay estimated nucleated cell counts. Clones were read by immunoSEQ multiplex PCR, and TCRdb kept only the in-frame ones, dropping some. V and J calls plus clone size are reproduced from that table; the DNA served to infer D and trimming. Of 50,000 to 70,000 clones listed, 90% were seen once; the top ten hold about 9.7%. V usage is TRBV3-1 (or the pseudogene TRBV3-2) and J usage is TRBJ2-3; unclear D gene. The receptor comes from a woman aged 80 or over with active COVID-19. The material sequenced was peripheral blood. CDR3 bases: TGTGCCAGCAGCCAAGATCTTAGCACAGATACGCAGTATTTT. This sequence encodes CASSQDLSTDTQYF.